This T cell receptor beta chain was identified during a study of blood T cell repertoires in COVID-19. Study at large: COVID-19 samples from acute and convalescent phases originated in the United States, Italy and Spain. T cells, B-cell-depleted T cells, or PBMCs supplied cDNA or gDNA.

The CDR3 is 14 amino acids. The V end was cut by 0 bases, the J end by 4 bases, with 10 bases between. Germline V gene lookup returns CDR1 LGHNA and CDR2 YNFKEQ. In the study's own analysis: Cell counts per sample came from amplifying reference gene primers. TCRdb keeps only in-frame clones here, not all; method: immunoSEQ multiplex PCR. V, J and clone size are taken as reported in that table, and D and trimming were inferred from the DNA itself. The table has over 250,000 clones, more than 80% seen once. As concerns this clone: This specimen includes other DNA sequences encoding the same CDR3.

Seattle patients were enrolled during active infection and followed longitudinally. The source is a woman in her fifties or sixties with COVID-19, enrolled during active disease. The V and J genes are TRBV4-2 and TRBJ2-7; possible D gene TRBD2, 6 bases. Sequencing was carried out using peripheral blood. CDR3 amino acids: CASSQEAGSYEQYF. The CDR3 nucleotides are TGTGCCAGCAGCCAAGAGGCGGGGTCGTACGAGCAGTACTTC.